This T cell receptor beta chain was identified during a study of long-term antiretroviral therapy in people with HIV (dated by TCRdb to between 2021 and 2022). About the investigation overall: The earliest samples were collected about a decade before the 2015 WHO recommendation for immediate ART, when ART was typically delayed until CD4 counts fell. A retrospective serial study tested whether changes in peripheral blood TRB repertoire composition and diversity were associated with ART initiation and durable HIV suppression. No cross-contamination during QIAcube processing was seen in test extractions of a monoclonal T-cell line run alongside a few dozen polyclonal samples. A total of some 200 cryopreserved PBMC samples came from approximately 30 adults with confirmed HIV infection and were collected serially over a mean of about 6 years (range 1-12). About two fifths of the roughly 30 participants with HIV were female.

What the authors observed across the whole study: The samples span the years 2004 to 2017, and the ART regimens used at that time may not be as effective as current regimens. The repertoire was dominated across all time points by expanded TRB clones identified before ART initiation, although this dominance was seen to fluctuate and to decrease in many PLHIV after ART. Unsorted PBMC were profiled instead of sorted CD4+ and CD8+ T cells because pre-ART samples had limited cell numbers. Owing to limited PBMC availability, only the TCR beta chain was sequenced, without alpha chain pairing. Compared with controls, HIV repertoires had narrower CDR3 length ranges, and the network structure pointed to an antigen-experienced repertoire that shifted only slightly toward naive after ART. Inferences about post-ART repertoire changes are limited because no data were available on ART adherence, viral resistance or therapy changes. Starting ART was linked to a significant rise in TRB diversity, yet even with long-term ART the diversity remained significantly lower than in transplant donor controls.

This clone was detected only a few times. Its cognate antigen has yet to be identified. Base qualities are missing; no much larger clone stands one base away. To be included, a participant needed at least one PBMC sample from before ART initiation plus at least two post-ART samples. Treatment was received in the United States of America by all participants with HIV. Before DNA extraction, cryopreserved samples containing roughly 0.9-10 million PBMC were thawed and washed. At the time of the earliest PBMC sample, participants with HIV were aged between about 20 and 54 years. PBMC samples were contributed by each participant from 1-4 timepoints before ART initiation and 2-8 timepoints after ART initiation, with a median of 7 samples. For every participant, serial HIV viral load, CD4+ T-cell count, ART history and demographic data were obtained. Genomic DNA was extracted from unsorted PBMC with a Qiagen kit on a QIAcube, processed in batches of 12 samples.

The germline V gene provides CDR1 SQVTM and CDR2 ANQGSEA. The CDR3 runs 11 residues from the cysteine to the phenylalanine. Just CDR3 DNA is preserved here, 33 bases in frame from base 1. Between the V and J ends, shortened by 7 bases and 2 bases respectively, the junction contains 8 bases. Sequencing of the TRB variable region was done with the immunoSEQ hsTCRB v3.0 assay at survey level resolution. The targeted TRB sequencing depth was about 40,000-50,000 T-cell genomes per sample. TRB libraries were pooled and sequenced on an Illumina MiSeq using a v3 150-cycle kit. In the source study's methods: Analysis of repertoires was carried out in R inside a reproducible Nextflow workflow spanning QC, data transformation and analysis. LymphoSeq2, an R package for exploring AIRR-Seq data, was used to implement custom analyses. A handful of samples that yielded fewer than 5000 total TRB sequences were excluded, so that approximately 200 HIV repertoires were analyzed. Of the approximately 190 retained HIV repertoires, over 55 were collected before and approximately 130 after ART initiation. Each repertoire was downsampled to 5000 TRB nucleotide sequences, and summary statistics were averaged across 100 downsampling iterations. The analysis kept only TRB sequences whose CDR3 regions were at least seven amino acids long. Diversity was measured with a Shannon entropy-derived clonality score and the Gini coefficient. In the repertoire networks, any two of the top 5000 CDR3 amino acid sequences were connected whenever the two sequences differed by an edit distance of one. Antigen specificity groups and MHC restriction were predicted for TRB CDR3 amino acid sequences with GLIPH2. To flag known CMV, EBV, HIV or tissue antigen associations, CDR3 amino acid sequences were matched against VDJdb and McPAS-TCR. Pre-ART, post-ART and control groups were compared with Wilcoxon signed-rank tests and Holm-Bonferroni correction. As stored in TCRdb, this immuneACCESS dataset retains in-frame rearrangements with V and J assigned. A fraction of the clones does not appear; measured against another copy, unresolved V genes explain less than half of the discrepancy, and the remainder lacks a known reason. D and trimming come from the DNA, and the V and J calls and clone size come from that table. Across this sample there are 17,000 or so clones, with 78% seen only once. The top ten hold around an eighth of the sample.

The receptor was derived from a woman aged 40-49 years with HIV. The sequence joins TRBV29-1 to TRBJ1-1, with the D gene call left open. Material: unsorted PBMCs, obtained less than 3.3 years after starting antiretroviral therapy. The nucleotide sequence reads TGCAGCGCCTCAGTAAACACTGAAGCTTTCTTT. Its protein product is CSASVNTEAFF. The full variable domain, completed from the reference TRBV29-1 and TRBJ1-1 proteins outside the CDR3, reads SAVISQKPSRDICQRGTSLTIQCQVDSQVTMMFWYRQQPGQSLTLIATANQGSEATYESGFVIDKFPISRPNLTFSTLTVSNMSPEDSSIYLCSASVNTEAFFGQGTRLTVV.